This T cell receptor (beta chain) was captured in a study of CD8+CD57+ T cells in acquired aplastic anemia. Background on the study: Sorted CD4+ and CD8+ cell DNA averaged 3.2 ug.

All patients picked for sequencing had shown, by flow cytometry, an expansion of CD8+CD57+ cells. As a group, the patients uniformly had severe acquired aplastic anemia. There are many counts of this clonotype. The germline gene is not matched at one end of the junction; a read error may be the cause. Genomic DNA, serving as template, underwent TCR beta VDJ and CDR3 profiling. TCRdb recomputed calls from the reads with MiXCR, one row per CDR3 protein. Of under 350,000 distinct CDR3 sequences in the sample, approximately 58% are singletons; the top ten hold 1.3%. This CDR3 comprises 16 residues. Germline V gene sequence: CDR1 SGHAT, CDR2 FQNNGV.

The sequencing sample was made of sorted CD4+, CD8+, or CD8+CD57+ T cells (not recorded which) from PBMCs. This clonotype originated in a human donor with aplastic anemia. The chain recombines TRBV11-2 with TRBJ1-4; D possibly corresponds to TRBD1 (5 bases). CDR3 nucleotide sequence: TGTGCCAGCAGCTTTTCAGGGTTTATCACTAATGAAGAACTGTTTTTT. This translates into CASSFSGFITNEELFF.